This TCR beta chain was sequenced in a study of a mutant IDH1 vaccine in newly diagnosed glioma. Documented time point: week 23, last vaccination. Every vaccination contained 300 ug of the mutant IDH1 20-mer peptide and was paired with topical imiquimod. New astrocytomas of WHO grade 3 or 4 that were IDH1-mutant and ATRX-lost were found in the donors. CDR1 is ENHRY, CDR2 SYGVKD, per germline. CDR3 length: 15 residues. V shed 3 bases, J shed 3 bases, and the junction held 4 bases outside the gene matches. Here immunoSEQ multiplex PCR was the method, and the copy in TCRdb shows in-frame clones only, minus some. The repertoire holds tens of thousands of clones, 80% to 90% seen once, with more than 1.1% in the top ten. In its sample, this clone was seen a few times. Antigen: not known.

This clonotype was obtained from a man aged 40-50 years with glioma. This material consisted of PBMCs, taken from a glioma patient whose treatment included an IDH1 peptide vaccine. The chain links TRBV10-3 to TRBJ2-7, with 11 nucleotides matching TRBD1. CDR3 sequence (DNA): TGTGCCATCAGTGACCTGGGACAGGGGGACTACGAGCAGTACTTC. Translating gives CAISDLGQGDYEQYF.